This T cell receptor (beta chain) was recorded in a study of blood T cells in healthy people across ages. Study-wide background: About one barcoded TCR beta cDNA was captured per two T cells.

Drawing of peripheral blood yielded 7.5 to 10 milliliters from each donor. Every sample yielded at least 6 million isolated PBMCs. CDR3 length: 16 residues. V lost 3 bases and J lost 12; bases outside the gene matches: 15. CDR1 is LGHNA and CDR2 is YNFKEQ in the germline V gene. Through a sample-barcoded 5' primer and a J-beta primer mix, a second PCR was run for roughly 6 to 11 cycles. Each cDNA molecule carried a tag from a template-switch adaptor that contained 12 random nucleotides. MiXCR, applied by TCRdb to the 5' RACE reads, yields one record per CDR3 protein. This sample has roughly 1.5 million distinct CDR3 sequences, with under 55% found just once.

This rearrangement joins TRBV4-2 to TRBJ2-7; TRBD2 aligns across 12 bases. Sample: blood. This sequence was found in a woman between 18 and 29 years old in good health. The CDR3 region has the DNA TGTGCCAGCAGCCAGGGACTAGCGGGCAAGGAAGAGACCCGGTACTTC. Translating gives CASSQGLAGKEETRYF.